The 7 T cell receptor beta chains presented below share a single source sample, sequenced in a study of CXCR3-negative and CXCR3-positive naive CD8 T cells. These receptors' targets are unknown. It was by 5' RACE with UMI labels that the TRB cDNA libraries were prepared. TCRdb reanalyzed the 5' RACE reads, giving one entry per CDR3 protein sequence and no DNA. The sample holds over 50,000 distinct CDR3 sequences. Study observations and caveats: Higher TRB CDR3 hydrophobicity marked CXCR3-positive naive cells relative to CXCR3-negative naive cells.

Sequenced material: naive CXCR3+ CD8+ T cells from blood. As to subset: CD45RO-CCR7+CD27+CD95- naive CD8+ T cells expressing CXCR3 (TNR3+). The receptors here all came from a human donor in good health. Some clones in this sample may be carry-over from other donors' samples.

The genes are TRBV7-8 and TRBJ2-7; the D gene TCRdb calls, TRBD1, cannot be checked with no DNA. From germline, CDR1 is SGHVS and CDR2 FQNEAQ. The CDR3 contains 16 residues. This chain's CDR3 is CASSSDGQPFLYEQYF.

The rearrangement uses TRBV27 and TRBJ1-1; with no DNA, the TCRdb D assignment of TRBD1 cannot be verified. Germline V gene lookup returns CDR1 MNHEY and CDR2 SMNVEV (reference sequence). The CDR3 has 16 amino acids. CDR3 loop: CASSFVVGAKHTEAFF.

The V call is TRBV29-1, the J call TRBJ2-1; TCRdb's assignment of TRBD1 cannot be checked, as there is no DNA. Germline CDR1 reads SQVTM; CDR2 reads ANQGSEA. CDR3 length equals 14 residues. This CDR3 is CSVEGTGEWNEQFF.

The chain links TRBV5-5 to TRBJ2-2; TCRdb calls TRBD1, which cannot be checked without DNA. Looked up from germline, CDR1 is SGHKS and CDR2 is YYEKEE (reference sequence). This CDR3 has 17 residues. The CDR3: CASSLDGTGGDTGELFF. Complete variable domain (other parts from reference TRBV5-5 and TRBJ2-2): DAGVTQSPTHLIKTRGQQVTLRCSPISGHKSVSWYQQVLGQGPQFIFQYYEKEERGRGNFPDRFSARQFPNYSSELNVNALLLGDSALYLCASSLDGTGGDTGELFFGEGSRLTVL.

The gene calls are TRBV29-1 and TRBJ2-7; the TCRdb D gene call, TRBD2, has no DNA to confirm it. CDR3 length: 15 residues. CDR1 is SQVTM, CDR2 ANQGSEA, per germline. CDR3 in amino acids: CSVVLAGDNSYEQYF.

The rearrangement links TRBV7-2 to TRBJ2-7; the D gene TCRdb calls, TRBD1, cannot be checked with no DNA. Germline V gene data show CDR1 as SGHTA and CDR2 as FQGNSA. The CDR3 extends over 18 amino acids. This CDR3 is CASSLERFPGQVPYEQYF.

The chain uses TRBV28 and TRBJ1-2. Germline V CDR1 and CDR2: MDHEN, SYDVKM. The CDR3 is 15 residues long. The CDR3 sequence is CASSFRDFPNYGYTF.